The rows below give T cell receptor beta chains drawn from one sample of a study of CD8 T cells in ankylosing spondylitis. TCRdb redid the calling of the 5' RACE reads with MiXCR, one entry per CDR3 protein. The sample has 200,000 to 250,000 distinct CDR3 sequences, approximately 16% seen once. Sample: blood, either unsorted or a sorted T cell fraction (not recorded which). These receptors were obtained from a male donor with ankylosing spondylitis. Both conserved end residues are part of each CDR3. D genes are given only for firm matches. Clone size is stated in some rows and not others, as once, few, many or a class when expanded.

clone size: few; D gene: TRBD2; V gene: TRBV28; J gene: TRBJ2-3; CDR3 protein: CASSSLSGRLKASTDTQYF; CDR3 DNA: TGTGCCAGCAGTTCCCTCAGCGGGAGATTAAAAGCTTCTACAGATACGCAGTATTTT
clone size: few; D gene: -; V gene: TRBV19; J gene: TRBJ2-7; CDR3 protein: CASSNWGSYEQYF; CDR3 DNA: TGTGCCAGTAGTAACTGGGGTTCCTACGAGCAGTACTTC
clone size: -; D gene: -; V gene: TRBV7-6; J gene: TRBJ2-1; CDR3 protein: CASSLGRGAGNEQFF; CDR3 DNA: TGTGCCAGCAGCTTAGGTAGAGGGGCCGGGAATGAGCAGTTCTTC
clone size: -; D gene: TRBD1; V gene: TRBV7-8; J gene: TRBJ1-6; CDR3 protein: CASSPFLTGADNSPLHF; CDR3 DNA: TGTGCCAGCAGTCCCTTCCTCACAGGGGCGGATAATTCACCCCTCCACTTT
clone size: few; D gene: -; V gene: TRBV4-1; J gene: TRBJ1-6; CDR3 protein: CASSQDRGPNSPLHF; CDR3 DNA: TGCGCCAGCAGCCAAGATCGGGGGCCTAATTCACCCCTCCACTTT
clone size: -; D gene: TRBD1; V gene: TRBV4-1; J gene: TRBJ1-1; CDR3 protein: CASSQQGATTEAFF; CDR3 DNA: TGCGCCAGCAGCCAACAGGGGGCGACTACTGAAGCTTTCTTT
clone size: -; D gene: -; V gene: TRBV3-1; J gene: TRBJ1-6; CDR3 protein: CASSQQFSGSPLHF; CDR3 DNA: TGTGCCAGCAGCCAACAATTCTCAGGTTCACCCCTCCACTTT
clone size: few; D gene: -; V gene: TRBV5-1; J gene: TRBJ2-1; CDR3 protein: CVSRGSGGAYNEQFF; CDR3 DNA: TGCGTCAGCAGGGGTAGTGGCGGGGCCTACAATGAGCAGTTCTTC
clone size: -; D gene: TRBD1; V gene: TRBV6-5; J gene: TRBJ2-3; CDR3 protein: CASSYGTVSTDTQYF; CDR3 DNA: TGTGCCAGCAGTTACGGGACAGTCAGCACAGATACGCAGTATTTT
clone size: many; D gene: -; V gene: TRBV3-1; J gene: TRBJ2-7; CDR3 protein: CASSQWFYAEQYF; CDR3 DNA: TGTGCCAGCAGCCAATGGTTTTATGCCGAGCAGTACTTC
clone size: -; D gene: TRBD2; V gene: TRBV7-9; J gene: TRBJ2-3; CDR3 protein: CASSPPSGAGTDTQYF; CDR3 DNA: TGTGCCAGCAGCCCCCCTAGCGGGGCAGGCACAGATACGCAGTATTTT
clone size: -; D gene: -; V gene: TRBV10-2; J gene: TRBJ1-1; CDR3 protein: CASSGQFTEAFF; CDR3 DNA: TGCGCCAGCAGTGGACAGTTTACTGAAGCTTTCTTT
clone size: few; D gene: -; V gene: TRBV5-6; J gene: TRBJ2-2; CDR3 protein: CASSHDTGELFF; CDR3 DNA: TGTGCCAGCAGCCATGACACCGGGGAGCTGTTTTTT
clone size: -; D gene: -; V gene: TRBV11-2; J gene: TRBJ2-1; CDR3 protein: CASSYAYNVQFF; CDR3 DNA: TGTGCCAGCAGCTATGCCTACAATGTGCAGTTCTTC
clone size: -; D gene: TRBD1; V gene: TRBV7-3; J gene: TRBJ1-2; CDR3 protein: CASSLNPTGEHGYTF; CDR3 DNA: TGTGCCAGCAGCTTAAATCCGACAGGGGAGCATGGCTACACCTTC
clone size: few; D gene: -; V gene: TRBV29-1; J gene: TRBJ2-7; CDR3 protein: CSVFGSNSGSYEQYF; CDR3 DNA: TGCAGCGTTTTCGGGAGCAATTCGGGCTCCTACGAGCAGTACTTC
clone size: -; D gene: TRBD1; V gene: TRBV4-1; J gene: TRBJ1-1; CDR3 protein: CASSQVQQGYPEAFF; CDR3 DNA: TGCGCCAGCAGCCAAGTCCAACAGGGGTACCCTGAAGCTTTCTTT
clone size: -; D gene: -; V gene: TRBV27; J gene: TRBJ2-7; CDR3 protein: CASSLAGPYYEQYF; CDR3 DNA: TGTGCCAGCAGTTTAGCGGGACCTTACTACGAGCAGTACTTC
clone size: -; D gene: TRBD1; V gene: TRBV28; J gene: TRBJ1-5; CDR3 protein: CASSLGQGHSNQPQHF; CDR3 DNA: TGTGCCAGCAGTTTGGGACAGGGGCATAGCAATCAGCCCCAGCATTTT
clone size: -; D gene: -; V gene: TRBV21-1; J gene: TRBJ1-2; CDR3 protein: CASETGTTHYGYTF; CDR3 DNA: TGTGCCAGTGAGACCGGGACGACACACTATGGCTACACCTTC
clone size: few; D gene: TRBD1; V gene: TRBV5-5; J gene: TRBJ2-7; CDR3 protein: CASGPPDRKDEQYF; CDR3 DNA: TGTGCCAGCGGGCCCCCGGACAGGAAGGACGAGCAGTACTTC
clone size: many; D gene: -; V gene: TRBV12-3/TRBV12-4; J gene: TRBJ1-1; CDR3 protein: CASTGGSTEAFF; CDR3 DNA: TGTGCCAGCACCGGGGGCAGCACTGAAGCTTTCTTT
clone size: -; D gene: -; V gene: TRBV12-3/TRBV12-4; J gene: TRBJ2-3; CDR3 protein: CASSLGPSTDTQYF; CDR3 DNA: TGTGCCAGCAGTTTAGGCCCTAGCACAGATACGCAGTATTTT
clone size: few; D gene: TRBD1; V gene: TRBV28; J gene: TRBJ1-5; CDR3 protein: CASSTPTGASSYSNQPQHF; CDR3 DNA: TGTGCCAGCAGTACCCCAACAGGGGCCTCCTCATATAGCAATCAGCCCCAGCATTTT
clone size: -; D gene: -; V gene: TRBV2; J gene: TRBJ2-1; CDR3 protein: CASSDPGPLIF; CDR3 DNA: TGTGCCAGCAGTGACCCGGGTCCACTTATATTC
clone size: -; D gene: -; V gene: TRBV6-1; J gene: TRBJ1-1; CDR3 protein: CASTSHVNTEAFF; CDR3 DNA: TGTGCCAGCACCTCACACGTCAACACTGAAGCTTTCTTT
clone size: few; D gene: -; V gene: TRBV4-1; J gene: TRBJ2-5; CDR3 protein: CASSQEGRTQETQYF; CDR3 DNA: TGCGCCAGCAGCCAAGAGGGACGGACGCAAGAGACCCAGTACTTC
clone size: few; D gene: TRBD2; V gene: TRBV7-2; J gene: TRBJ2-1; CDR3 protein: CASSSGTSGSDEQFF; CDR3 DNA: TGTGCCAGCAGCTCCGGGACTAGCGGGAGTGATGAGCAGTTCTTC
clone size: few; D gene: -; V gene: TRBV7-9; J gene: TRBJ2-3; CDR3 protein: CAAPSSNPDTQYF; CDR3 DNA: TGTGCCGCCCCCTCCAGTAACCCAGATACGCAGTATTTT
clone size: -; D gene: -; V gene: TRBV13; J gene: TRBJ2-4; CDR3 protein: CASSSRGPENIQYF; CDR3 DNA: TGTGCCAGCAGCTCCCGGGGGCCCGAAAACATTCAGTACTTC
clone size: -; D gene: -; V gene: TRBV5-6; J gene: TRBJ1-1; CDR3 protein: CASSWRVRGNTEAFF; CDR3 DNA: TGTGCCAGCAGCTGGAGGGTAAGGGGTAACACTGAAGCTTTCTTT
clone size: few; D gene: -; V gene: TRBV5-1; J gene: TRBJ1-1; CDR3 protein: CASSSPSGEAFF; CDR3 DNA: TGCGCCAGCAGCTCACCATCAGGGGAAGCTTTCTTT
clone size: -; D gene: TRBD2; V gene: TRBV20-1; J gene: TRBJ2-1; CDR3 protein: CSARVLAGSLNNEQFF; CDR3 DNA: TGCAGTGCTAGAGTGCTAGCGGGGTCCTTAAACAATGAGCAGTTCTTC
clone size: -; D gene: TRBD2; V gene: TRBV29-1; J gene: TRBJ2-1; CDR3 protein: CSVTNRGRAYEQFF; CDR3 DNA: TGCAGCGTGACAAACCGCGGGAGGGCCTATGAGCAGTTCTTC
clone size: few; D gene: -; V gene: TRBV12-3/TRBV12-4; J gene: TRBJ1-5; CDR3 protein: CASSPTVSNQPQHF; CDR3 DNA: TGTGCCAGCAGTCCGACAGTTAGCAATCAGCCCCAGCATTTT
clone size: -; D gene: TRBD2; V gene: TRBV7-3; J gene: TRBJ2-1; CDR3 protein: CASSPAPGGWNEQFF; CDR3 DNA: TGTGCCAGCAGCCCAGCACCGGGGGGGTGGAATGAGCAGTTCTTC
clone size: -; D gene: -; V gene: TRBV4-3; J gene: TRBJ2-1; CDR3 protein: CASSQDSSNNEQFF; CDR3 DNA: TGCGCCAGCAGCCAAGATTCCTCCAACAATGAGCAGTTCTTC
clone size: -; D gene: TRBD1; V gene: TRBV19; J gene: TRBJ1-2; CDR3 protein: CASSSGQVLAYGYTF; CDR3 DNA: TGTGCCAGTAGTTCAGGACAGGTGCTCGCCTATGGCTACACCTTC
clone size: -; D gene: -; V gene: TRBV7-8; J gene: TRBJ2-2; CDR3 protein: CASSLPLMGTGELFF; CDR3 DNA: TGTGCCAGCAGCTTGCCCCTTATGGGCACCGGGGAGCTGTTTTTT
clone size: many; D gene: -; V gene: TRBV12-3/TRBV12-4; J gene: TRBJ2-5; CDR3 protein: CAAGTPETQYF; CDR3 DNA: TGTGCGGCGGGCACCCCGGAGACCCAGTACTTC
clone size: few; D gene: TRBD1; V gene: TRBV7-9; J gene: TRBJ2-7; CDR3 protein: CASSHEGQGYEQYF; CDR3 DNA: TGTGCCAGCAGCCACGAGGGACAGGGCTACGAGCAGTACTTC
clone size: few; D gene: -; V gene: TRBV19; J gene: TRBJ2-1; CDR3 protein: CASSIASGTYNEQFF; CDR3 DNA: TGTGCCAGTAGTATAGCCAGCGGTACCTACAATGAGCAGTTCTTC
clone size: -; D gene: -; V gene: TRBV20-1; J gene: TRBJ1-5; CDR3 protein: CSATVGPANQPQHF; CDR3 DNA: TGCAGTGCTACTGTGGGACCGGCCAATCAGCCCCAGCATTTT